This T cell receptor (beta chain) is from a study of blood T cells in healthy people across ages (dated by TCRdb to between 2014 and 2016). About the study as a whole: In model experiments, template switching captured about one uniquely barcoded TCR beta cDNA molecule for every two T cells. The study measured age-related changes in TCR beta repertoire diversity using deep sequencing normalized with unique cDNA molecular identifiers. The donors were divided into four age groups: young (average about 16 years), middle-aged (about 40), aged (about 60) and long-lived (roughly 86). Donors of different ages were randomly distributed across sequencing lanes to avoid experimental bias. Using the same blood draw, the study looked at two additional independent replicas of 1 million unique cDNA reads for two donors, one aged 18 to 30 and the other aged 80 or older.

General conclusions and limits of the study: Donor CMV infection status was unknown, potentially confounding age-related changes in expanded clonotypes. Estimates of total diversity based on one million sequenced T cells were considered lower bounds and underestimates. The percentage of naive T cells measured by flow cytometry correlated strongly with observed TCR beta diversity. Compared with the aged group, the long-lived group had more naive CD4+ T cells, fewer expanded clones and increased TCR diversity, a pattern suggesting age selection. Bulk unsorted PBMC profiling prevented conclusive comparison of naive and antigen-experienced compartments. As age increased, observed TCR beta diversity per million T cells dropped in a roughly linear way, and a significant reduction was already evident by age 40.

The donors were some 39 Caucasian individuals from Russia, aged about 6 to 100 years, who were systemically healthy. Each donor gave 8 to 10 milliliters of peripheral blood, drawn into EDTA-treated Vacutainer tubes. Ficoll-Paque density-gradient centrifugation was used to isolate PBMCs, with at least 6.5 million per sample. Total RNA, at least 6 micrograms per sample, was extracted from PBMCs with Trizol reagent. Naive CD45RAhigh/CD27high T cell percentages were measured by flow cytometry on a PBMC aliquot from every donor. As encoded in the germline V gene, CDR1 is SGHRS while CDR2 is YFSETQ. The CDR3 runs 15 amino acids, cysteine and phenylalanine included. Of all the DNA, just the CDR3 is kept, 45 bases in frame from base 1. The junction shows trimming of 6 bases on V and 1 base on J, and the gene matches do not reach 8 bases of it. The library was generated by 5' RACE. Sequenced using an Illumina HiSeq 2500. A second about 7 to 11 cycle PCR used a sample-barcoded 5' primer and a J-beta primer mix. Each TCR beta cDNA molecule received a unique molecular identifier from a template-switch 5' adaptor carrying 12 random nucleotides. At least 2.5 million CDR3-containing paired-end reads were obtained from each sample. First-strand cDNA was synthesized from all RNA with the Mint cDNA synthesis kit, primed by a TRBC-specific oligonucleotide. All cDNA was treated with uracil-DNA glycosylase and then went through a first 18-cycle PCR with the universal primers M1SS and BC2_uni_R. Regarding the original processing steps: Normalization of each sample was performed by random selection of 1 million high-quality reads, each carrying a distinct molecular identifier. Instead of being binned into consensus sequences, reads that shared molecular identifiers were thrown out. MiTCR, with a Q25 quality threshold and the strictest error-elimination algorithm, was used for CDR3 identification, clonotype clustering and error correction. A nonparametric unseen species model with Euler transformation was used to estimate lower-bound total TCR beta diversity. The raw public reads went through TCRdb reprocessing: fastp at Q25, MiXCR clone calling, in-frame beta chains kept. Rows are unified per CDR3 protein, each entry keeping the most common DNA and genes. In this record, the V and J calls reflect TCRdb's handling and not the investigators' own analysis. This sample holds roughly 800,000 distinct CDR3 sequences; roughly 50% were observed only once. The ten largest clones add up to around 20% of the sample.

This clonotype was seen a handful of times. Its target antigen remains unknown. Per-base quality was not reported, and no clone a single base away is much larger than it. The specimen was blood. In this chain, TRBV5-1 is recombined with TRBJ2-7; 9 central bases correspond to TRBD1. This TCR came from a man in his thirties or forties in good health. The DNA reads TGCGCCAGCAACCCTGCGGGACAGGGTTCCTACGAGCAGTACTTC. It specifies CASNPAGQGSYEQYF. The entire variable domain, with the stretches around the CDR3 drawn from the reference TRBV5-1 and TRBJ2-7 proteins, is KAGVTQTPRYLIKTRGQQVTLSCSPISGHRSVSWYQQTPGQGLQFLFEYFSETQRNKGNFPGRFSGRQFSNSRSEMNVSTLELGDSALYLCASNPAGQGSYEQYFGPGTRLTVT.